A selection of T cell receptor beta chains follows, all from one sample in a study of blood T cell repertoires in COVID-19. This table comes from immunoSEQ multiplex PCR, and its TCRdb copy is limited to in-frame clones, with some not included. The data hold hundreds of thousands of clones, with roughly 90% observed a single time. Sequencing was carried out using peripheral blood. The receptors shown here come from a woman in her twenties or thirties with COVID-19, enrolled during active disease. CDR3s include the opening cysteine and the closing phenylalanine or tryptophan.

V gene | CDR3 length | CDR3 protein
TRBV9 | 12 | CASRDRVNGYTF
TRBV6-2/TRBV6-3 | 14 | CASSTQGEFYGYTF
TRBV27 | 14 | CASSWGPMNTEAFF
TRBV6-2/TRBV6-3 | 13 | CASSSRTNTEAFF
TRBV5-1 | 14 | CASSFGTGSSPLHF
TRBV6-5 | 13 | CASSATGGPEAFF
TRBV5-4 | 15 | CASSLGTSGNNEQFF
TRBV6-1 | 12 | CASGDQVHEQYF
TRBV2 | 16 | CASTSRQGSLNSPLHF
TRBV18 | 15 | CASSPSGTSTDTQYF
TRBV7-9 | 15 | CASSLVGRGANVLTF
TRBV12-3/TRBV12-4 | 13 | CASSFAGPTEAFF
TRBV6-2/TRBV6-3 | 16 | CASSPPSGSVQETQYF
TRBV14 | 16 | CASSRSGTGPYNEQFF
TRBV28 | 15 | CASSLQGANTGELFF
TRBV6-5 | 14 | CASSTGTIGEKLFF
TRBV19 | 14 | CASSVDREISPLHF
TRBV7-9 | 16 | CASSETSGGAVHEQFF
TRBV6-6 | 13 | CAGKTGGGTEAFF
TRBV7-2 | 13 | CASTSGGGETQYF
TRBV7-6 | 16 | CASSLVAGGSTDTQYF
TRBV9 | 15 | CASSVAEGENSPLHF
TRBV15 | 15 | CATSRDKAQGNVEYF
TRBV5-8 | 14 | CASSPGFGNQPQHF
TRBV21-1 | 16 | CASTGNQGAQYSPLHF
TRBV10-3 | 13 | CAITPGHYNEQFF
TRBV5-5 | 13 | CASSLDSRSEQYF
TRBV30 | 14 | CAWTGIGNTGELFF
TRBV6-2/TRBV6-3 | 15 | CASSGAGESSYEQYF
TRBV5-5 | 14 | CASSGQGAGYGYTF
TRBV18 | 15 | CASSPSDRANTEAFF
TRBV21-1 | 11 | CASSKGLGYTF
TRBV6-2/TRBV6-3 | 18 | CASSDGTSGDTSTDTQYF
TRBV6-6 | 15 | CASKNRGYSNQPQHF
TRBV7-9 | 14 | CASTHSGGYYEQYF
TRBV3-1/TRBV3-2 | 17 | CASSQDSGTSGYNEQFF
TRBV5-1 | 14 | CASRDIGALETQYF
TRBV10-2 | 14 | CASSESQGNTEAFF
TRBV24-1 | 14 | CATSSAAVSYGYTF
TRBV19 | 13 | CASSEQPEEKLFF
TRBV24-1 | 15 | CATSDVPGQGNGYTF
TRBV21-1 | 16 | CASNGQGPTNTGELFF
TRBV2 | 13 | CASSGAPWDTQYF
TRBV5-1 | 16 | CASSPPRAGPGNEQFF
TRBV2 | 15 | CASSASSLRYNEQFF
TRBV28 | 11 | CAVRARETQYF
TRBV5-4 | 15 | CASSLGTSAYNEQFF
TRBV6-2/TRBV6-3 | 15 | CASSSRGQGNYGYTF
TRBV27 | 13 | CASSLGRDYGYTF
TRBV10-3 | 18 | CAISDPDSGTGPNTEAFF
TRBV9 | 16 | CASSVGSGRSPETQYF
TRBV30 | 13 | CAWKLQGASQAFF
TRBV6-5 | 15 | CASSYVGGQYNEQFF
TRBV28 | 14 | CASSQGQGNYGYTF
TRBV5-1 | 14 | CASSPDRGGDEQYF
TRBV7-8 | 18 | CASSPRPGSQRGSETQYF
TRBV5-1 | 15 | CASRAGGTDTDTQYF
TRBV10-3 | 17 | CAISEPVTSAISNEQFF
TRBV27 | 16 | CASSLVGSSYNSPLHF